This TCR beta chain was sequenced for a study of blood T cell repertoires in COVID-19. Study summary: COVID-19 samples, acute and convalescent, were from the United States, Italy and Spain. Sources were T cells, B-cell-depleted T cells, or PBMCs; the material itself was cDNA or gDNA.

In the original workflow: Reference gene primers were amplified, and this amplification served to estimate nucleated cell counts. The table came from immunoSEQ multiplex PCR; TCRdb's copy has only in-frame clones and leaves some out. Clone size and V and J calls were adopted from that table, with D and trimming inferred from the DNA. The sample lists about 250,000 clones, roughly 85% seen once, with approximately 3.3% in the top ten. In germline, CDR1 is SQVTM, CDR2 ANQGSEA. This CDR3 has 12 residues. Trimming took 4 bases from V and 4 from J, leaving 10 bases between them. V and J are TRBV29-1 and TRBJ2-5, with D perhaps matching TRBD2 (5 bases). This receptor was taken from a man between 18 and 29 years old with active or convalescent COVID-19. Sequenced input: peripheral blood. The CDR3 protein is CSVGAAGETQYF. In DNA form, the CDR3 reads TGCAGCGTTGGCGCGGCGGGAGAGACCCAGTACTTC.